The next 14 T cell receptor beta chains were all read from a single sample in a study of blood T cell repertoires in COVID-19. Only in-frame clones appear in the TCRdb table, and some are missing; sequencing was by immunoSEQ multiplex PCR. Altogether roughly 49,000 clones are present, more than 75% being singletons, with the ten largest covering under 8.5%. The source material was peripheral blood. These receptor sequences come from a man between 45 and 60 years old with active COVID-19.

The V gene is TRBV7-2, the J gene TRBJ2-1; D may be TRBD2 (6 bases). CDR3 size: 15 residues. Looked up from germline, CDR1 is SGHTA and CDR2 is FQGNSA. V was clipped by 5 bases and J by 7 bases, with 18 bases between them. CDR3 in DNA: TGTGCCAGCAGCCCTACCGGGACTCCCGGGAATGAGCAGTTCTTC. Amino acid sequence: CASSPTGTPGNEQFF.

This rearrangement joins TRBV12-5 to TRBJ1-4, with a possible D match to TRBD1 (6 bases). CDR1 LGHNT and CDR2 FRNRAP come from the germline V gene. The V end was cut by 4 bases, the J end by 5 bases, with 14 bases between. There are 15 residues in the CDR3. CDR3 amino acids: CASGSSGVRNEKLFF. The CDR3 bases are TGTGCTAGTGGTTCATCAGGGGTTCGGAATGAAAAACTGTTTTTT.

The chain employs TRBV3-1 (or the pseudogene TRBV3-2) and TRBJ2-3; the match to TRBD2 covers 10 bases. Germline CDR1 is LGHDT and CDR2 is YNNKEL (reference sequence). J gave up 2 bases and V 0 bases, and 8 bases lay outside the gene matches. The CDR3 sequence is 18 residues long. Here the CDR3 reads CASSQDESAGGITDTQYF. CDR3 DNA: TGTGCCAGCAGCCAAGATGAGTCAGCGGGGGGGATCACAGATACGCAGTATTTT.

The chain joins TRBV30 to TRBJ1-5; 9 nucleotides align to TRBD1. Germline values: CDR1 GTSNPN, CDR2 SVGIG (reference sequence). CDR3 length equals 14 residues. After removal of 5 bases from V and 4 bases from J, the junction contained 6 bases not matched to a gene. The CDR3 region has the DNA TGTGCCTGGGGGACAGGGAACTTGAATCAGCCCCAGCATTTT. This translates into CAWGTGNLNQPQHF.

As DNA, the CDR3 is TGTGCCAGCAGCTTAAGACAGGGGCGCACCGGGGAGCTGTTTTTT. Translating it yields CASSLRQGRTGELFF. The rearrangement links TRBV7-2 to TRBJ2-2; TRBD1 matches at 8 bases. This CDR3 is built from 15 residues. J lost 4 bases, V lost 2 bases, and 3 bases had no gene match. Germline V lookup: CDR1 SGHTA, CDR2 FQGNSA.

On this clone: Different DNA sequences within this sample yield the same CDR3. The chain employs TRBV5-1 and TRBJ1-2; 8 nucleotides agree with TRBD1. Unmatched junction bases numbered 4, after V lost 2 bases and J lost 1 base. Germline CDR1 SGHRS, CDR2 YFSETQ. CDR3 length equals 15 residues. The CDR3 reads CASSFGQGGNYGYTF. As DNA, the CDR3 is TGCGCCAGCAGCTTCGGACAGGGAGGTAACTATGGCTACACCTTC.

The V call is TRBV19, the J call TRBJ2-3; possibly TRBD2 for D (6 bases). Germline CDR1 and CDR2: LNHDA and SQIVND (reference sequence). With 3 bases removed from V and 0 bases from J, the gap between germline ends came to 10 bases. The CDR3 is 15 residues long. In nucleotides, the CDR3 is TGTGCCAGTAGTATGGGGGGAACTAGCACAGATACGCAGTATTTT. Protein sequence: CASSMGGTSTDTQYF.

The chain has TRBV11-3 and TRBJ2-1, with 10 positions matching TRBD2. J gave up 6 bases and V 5 bases, and 10 bases lay outside the gene matches. Germline V gives CDR1 SGHNT, CDR2 YENEEA. CDR3 length: 16 amino acids. CDR3 region: CASSPSAGLAINEQFF. The DNA for the CDR3 is TGTGCCAGCAGCCCAAGTGCGGGACTAGCGATCAATGAGCAGTTCTTC.

The chain carries TRBV27 and TRBJ2-2, with 9 bases that match TRBD1. Germline-derived CDR1 and CDR2 are MNHEY and SMNVEV (reference sequence). The trim removed 1 base at V and 6 bases at J, leaving 6 bases unmatched. There are 16 residues in the CDR3. CDR3 amino acids: CASSLYGTGSPGELFF. DNA for the CDR3: TGTGCCAGCAGTTTATATGGGACAGGGTCCCCCGGGGAGCTGTTTTTT.

The chain carries TRBV7-8 and TRBJ2-7; TRBD2 matches at 9 bases. The trim removed 4 bases at V and 6 bases at J, leaving 10 bases unmatched. CDR1 and CDR2 from the germline V gene are SGHVS and FQNEAQ. CDR3 size: 15 residues. DNA of the CDR3: TGTGCCAGCAGCTCCCTCCTAGCGGGACGGAGCGAGCAGTACTTC. It specifies CASSSLLAGRSEQYF.

CDR3 in amino acids: CASSAKKHYGYTF. CDR3 DNA: TGCGCCAGCAGTGCGAAAAAGCACTATGGCTACACCTTC. The rearrangement joins TRBV4-1 to TRBJ1-2; no clear D gene. Germline CDR1 is MGHRA and CDR2 is YSYEKL. Deletions cut 6 bases from V and 3 bases from J, with 11 bases between. The CDR3 is 13 residues long.

V gene TRBV29-1 combines with J gene TRBJ2-2, with D perhaps TRBD1 (5 bases). Germline loops: CDR1 SQVTM, CDR2 ANQGSEA. This CDR3 is built from 14 residues. Deletions cut 7 bases from V and 1 base from J, with 13 bases between. The CDR3 DNA reads TGCAGCGCCCGACTTAGGGGGAACACCGGGGAGCTGTTTTTT. Translation gives CSARLRGNTGELFF.

By sample fraction, this clone is medium-sized. This chain connects TRBV19 to TRBJ2-1; 10 bases are a match to TRBD2. Germline V gene lookup returns CDR1 LNHDA and CDR2 SQIVND (reference sequence). With V trimmed by 8 bases and J by 6 bases, 7 bases remained unmatched. The CDR3 runs to 14 residues. Here the CDR3 reads CASCLAGVGNEQFF. The CDR3 DNA reads TGTGCCAGTTGCCTAGCGGGAGTTGGCAATGAGCAGTTCTTC.

CDR3 sequence (DNA): TGTGCCAGCAGCGTAGGGCTAGCGGGAACCTACAATGAGCAGTTCTTC. Its protein is CASSVGLAGTYNEQFF. V and J are TRBV9 and TRBJ2-1; 9 nucleotides line up with TRBD2. V trimming: 0 bases; J trimming: 2 bases; junction bases outside the gene matches: 3. The CDR3 length is 16 residues. Per the germline V gene, CDR1 is SGDLS and CDR2 is YYNGEE. Using reference TRBV9 and TRBJ2-1 for the parts outside the CDR3, the full variable domain is DSGVTQTPKHLITATGQRVTLRCSPRSGDLSVYWYQQSLDQGLQFLIQYYNGEERAKGNILERFSAQQFPDLHSELNLSSLELGDSALYFCASSVGLAGTYNEQFFGPGTRLTVL.